A single sample is the source of the 10 T cell receptor beta chains below, sequenced in a study of blood T cell repertoires in COVID-19. TCRdb keeps only in-frame clones here, not all; method: immunoSEQ multiplex PCR. The top ten hold more than 5% of the sample, which has roughly 250,000 clones, roughly 90% seen once. Sequenced: PBMCs or T cells enriched from blood (not recorded which). These receptors originate from a woman in her 30s with acute COVID-19.

The rearrangement uses TRBV27 and TRBJ1-2, with 7 nucleotides matching TRBD1. This CDR3 is built from 17 residues. J gave up 4 bases and V 0 bases, and 11 bases lay outside the gene matches. Germline loops: CDR1 MNHEY, CDR2 SMNVEV (reference sequence). The CDR3 DNA follows: TGTGCCAGCAGTTTATCGTTGCCGGGGACAGAATTCTATGGCTACACCTTC. Residues: CASSLSLPGTEFYGYTF.

The chain couples TRBV19 to TRBJ2-2, with D possibly being TRBD2 (5 bases). V gave up 7 bases and J gave up 3 bases, with 18 bases separating them. The V gene's germline CDR1 is LNHDA and CDR2 SQIVND (reference sequence). CDR3 length: 16 amino acids. The CDR3 loop reads CASTQARRLDTGELFF. Here the CDR3 DNA reads TGTGCCAGTACCCAGGCAAGGAGGCTGGACACCGGGGAGCTGTTTTTT.

The V gene is TRBV18, the J gene TRBJ1-4; TRBD1 aligns across 10 bases. V shed 3 bases, J shed 8 bases, and the junction held 15 bases outside the gene matches. This CDR3 spans 18 amino acids. The germline CDR1 and CDR2 sequences are KGHSH and LQKENI. CDR3 DNA sequence: TGTGCCAGCTCACCGGACGGGGGACAGGGGCAAACGAGAGAAAAACTGTTTTTT. It translates to CASSPDGGQGQTREKLFF.

This clone was recorded once. The rearrangement joins TRBV5-8 to TRBJ1-5; tentatively, D is TRBD1 (5 bases). Germline V gene lookup returns CDR1 SGHTS and CDR2 YDEGEE. This CDR3 spans 17 amino acids. Trimming took off 0 bases at V and 6 bases at J, with 19 bases between the two ends. Written as DNA, the CDR3 is TGTGCCAGCAGCTTGGGACTCGGAAGGGGCCGGTTTCAGCCCCAGCATTTT. Its translation: CASSLGLGRGRFQPQHF.

The V and J genes are TRBV6-1 and TRBJ1-2; D uncertain. This CDR3 is 14 amino acids long. V lost 2 bases to trimming and J lost 8 bases, with 15 bases between them. Germline V gene lookup returns CDR1 MNHNS and CDR2 SASEGT. The CDR3 bases are TGTGCCAGCAGTGAAAATGGTGCACTGAGCGGCTACACCTTC. The encoded protein is CASSENGALSGYTF.

This sequence joins TRBV28 and TRBJ1-4; a possible D gene is TRBD1 (5 bases). The CDR3 consists of 16 residues. V was clipped by 4 bases and J by 5 bases, with 17 bases between them. Germline CDR1 and CDR2: MDHEN and SYDVKM. The CDR3 protein is CASSSKRGGGNEKLFF. The CDR3 DNA follows: TGTGCCAGCAGTTCAAAGCGGGGGGGAGGGAATGAAAAACTGTTTTTT.

DNA of the CDR3: TGTGCCAGCAGCCGGCCGGGCACTGAAGCTTTCTTT. It codes for CASSRPGTEAFF. V gene TRBV7-9 combines with J gene TRBJ1-1; D gene ambiguous. Germline CDR1 is SEHNR and CDR2 is FQNEAQ (reference sequence). The CDR3 sequence is 12 residues long. Trimming stripped 5 bases from V and 4 bases from J, with 8 bases between. Supplemented by reference TRBV7-9 and TRBJ1-1, the full variable domain reads DTGVSQNPRHKITKRGQNVTFRCDPISEHNRLYWYRQTLGQGPEFLTYFQNEAQLEKSRLLSDRFSAERPKGSFSTLEIQRTEQGDSAMYLCASSRPGTEAFFGQGTRLTVV.

This clone was detected once. V is TRBV4-3 and J is TRBJ1-5; D gene uncertain. Trimming took off 0 bases at V and 2 bases at J, with 14 bases between the two ends. The CDR3 totals 17 residues. Germline lookup yields CDR1 LGHNA and CDR2 YSLEER. The CDR3 sequence is CASSQDWEGGGNQPQHF. The CDR3 DNA sequence: TGCGCCAGCAGCCAAGACTGGGAGGGTGGGGGCAATCAGCCCCAGCATTTT.

This clone was observed a few times. The J gene is TRBJ1-4, the V gene TRBV6-5; 8 nucleotides align to TRBD1. Per germline, CDR1 MNHEY and CDR2 SVGAGI. The CDR3 totals 14 residues. V shed 9 bases, J shed 5 bases, and the junction held 8 bases outside the gene matches. The CDR3 here is CASTGTGRNEKLFF. The CDR3 DNA sequence: TGTGCCAGTACCGGGACAGGTCGAAATGAAAAACTGTTTTTT.

A remark on this clone: The same CDR3 arises from other DNA sequences in this sample as well. The rearrangement joins TRBV28 to TRBJ2-7; no clear D. The germline CDR1 and CDR2 sequences are MDHEN and SYDVKM. The germline V and J ends were trimmed by 2 bases and 4 bases, with 6 bases remaining between them. This CDR3 spans 12 amino acids. The CDR3 loop reads CASSLSTYEQYF. In nucleotides, the CDR3 is TGTGCCAGCAGTTTAAGTACTTACGAGCAGTACTTC.